The rows below give T cell receptor beta chains drawn from one sample of a study of beta chain features in type 1 diabetes. This table comes from immunoSEQ multiplex PCR, and its TCRdb copy is limited to in-frame clones, with some not included. The sample holds under 550,000 clones, over 10% seen once. The sequencing input was naive CD4+ T cells from blood. These receptors were collected from a woman under 30 in good health. Both conserved end residues are part of each CDR3. The D gene is left open where the match is weak. Clone sizes are given selectively: once, few, many, or a class where the clone is expanded.

clone_size	v_call	d_call	j_call	cdr3_nt	cdr3_aa
.	TRBV7-3	TRBD1	TRBJ1-2	TGTGCCAGCAGCCCATCAGGACAGGGCGACTATGGCTACACCTTC	CASSPSGQGDYGYTF
few	TRBV9	.	TRBJ2-2	TGTGCCAGCAGCGTTTGGGCGAACACCGGGGAGCTGTTTTTT	CASSVWANTGELFF
few	TRBV15	.	TRBJ1-3	TGTGCCACCAGCAGAGCCGTAGGTACTGGAAACACCATATATTTT	CATSRAVGTGNTIYF
.	TRBV7-2	.	TRBJ2-7	TGTGCCAGCAGCTTAATCTCCTACGAGCAGTACTTC	CASSLISYEQYF
.	TRBV14	TRBD1	TRBJ2-1	TGTGCCAGCAGCCTTCTTAGGACAGGGAATGAGCAGTTCTTC	CASSLLRTGNEQFF
.	TRBV6-6	.	TRBJ1-4	TGTGCCAGCAGTTACAGGGGCTGGGAAAAACTGTTTTTT	CASSYRGWEKLFF
few	TRBV27	.	TRBJ1-6	TGTGCCAGCAGTTTTTCCCGGACCAATTCACCCCTCCACTTT	CASSFSRTNSPLHF
.	TRBV7-9	.	TRBJ1-1	TGTGCCAGCAGCCCAAGACGGGGGTCGGCTGAAGCTTTCTTT	CASSPRRGSAEAFF
few	TRBV7-2	.	TRBJ2-4	TGTGCCAGCAGCTTAGTACCCTCCAAAAACATTCAGTACTTC	CASSLVPSKNIQYF
.	TRBV9	.	TRBJ2-3	TGTGCCAGCAGCGTAGAAGGGTTTCGCACAGATACGCAGTATTTT	CASSVEGFRTDTQYF
few	TRBV25-1	.	TRBJ1-4	TGTGCCAGCAGTGCCTCGACCGGGACGGTGGAAAAACTGTTTTTT	CASSASTGTVEKLFF
.	TRBV7-6	.	TRBJ2-2	TGTGCCAGCAGCTCCATTACCGGGGAGCTGTTTTTT	CASSSITGELFF
few	TRBV6-5	.	TRBJ2-3	TGTGCCAGCAGTTACTCGAAAGGGGTCGGGACAGATACGCAGTATTTT	CASSYSKGVGTDTQYF
.	TRBV14	.	TRBJ2-5	TGTGCCAGCAGCCAACGCAGGCGCCAGGAGACCCAGTACTTC	CASSQRRRQETQYF